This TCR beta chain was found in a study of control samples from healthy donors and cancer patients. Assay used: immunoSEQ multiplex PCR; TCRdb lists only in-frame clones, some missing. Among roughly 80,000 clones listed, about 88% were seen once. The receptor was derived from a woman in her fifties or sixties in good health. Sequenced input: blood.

CDR3 loop: CASSDIVRTTNEKLFF. As DNA, the CDR3 is TGTGCCAGCAGTGATATTGTGAGAACAACTAATGAAAAACTGTTTTTT. The chain couples TRBV6-1 to TRBJ1-4; no clear D. The V end lost 3 bases, the J end lost 0 bases, and 11 bases lay between the germline ends. CDR1 MNHNS and CDR2 SASEGT come from the germline V gene. This CDR3 is built from 16 residues.